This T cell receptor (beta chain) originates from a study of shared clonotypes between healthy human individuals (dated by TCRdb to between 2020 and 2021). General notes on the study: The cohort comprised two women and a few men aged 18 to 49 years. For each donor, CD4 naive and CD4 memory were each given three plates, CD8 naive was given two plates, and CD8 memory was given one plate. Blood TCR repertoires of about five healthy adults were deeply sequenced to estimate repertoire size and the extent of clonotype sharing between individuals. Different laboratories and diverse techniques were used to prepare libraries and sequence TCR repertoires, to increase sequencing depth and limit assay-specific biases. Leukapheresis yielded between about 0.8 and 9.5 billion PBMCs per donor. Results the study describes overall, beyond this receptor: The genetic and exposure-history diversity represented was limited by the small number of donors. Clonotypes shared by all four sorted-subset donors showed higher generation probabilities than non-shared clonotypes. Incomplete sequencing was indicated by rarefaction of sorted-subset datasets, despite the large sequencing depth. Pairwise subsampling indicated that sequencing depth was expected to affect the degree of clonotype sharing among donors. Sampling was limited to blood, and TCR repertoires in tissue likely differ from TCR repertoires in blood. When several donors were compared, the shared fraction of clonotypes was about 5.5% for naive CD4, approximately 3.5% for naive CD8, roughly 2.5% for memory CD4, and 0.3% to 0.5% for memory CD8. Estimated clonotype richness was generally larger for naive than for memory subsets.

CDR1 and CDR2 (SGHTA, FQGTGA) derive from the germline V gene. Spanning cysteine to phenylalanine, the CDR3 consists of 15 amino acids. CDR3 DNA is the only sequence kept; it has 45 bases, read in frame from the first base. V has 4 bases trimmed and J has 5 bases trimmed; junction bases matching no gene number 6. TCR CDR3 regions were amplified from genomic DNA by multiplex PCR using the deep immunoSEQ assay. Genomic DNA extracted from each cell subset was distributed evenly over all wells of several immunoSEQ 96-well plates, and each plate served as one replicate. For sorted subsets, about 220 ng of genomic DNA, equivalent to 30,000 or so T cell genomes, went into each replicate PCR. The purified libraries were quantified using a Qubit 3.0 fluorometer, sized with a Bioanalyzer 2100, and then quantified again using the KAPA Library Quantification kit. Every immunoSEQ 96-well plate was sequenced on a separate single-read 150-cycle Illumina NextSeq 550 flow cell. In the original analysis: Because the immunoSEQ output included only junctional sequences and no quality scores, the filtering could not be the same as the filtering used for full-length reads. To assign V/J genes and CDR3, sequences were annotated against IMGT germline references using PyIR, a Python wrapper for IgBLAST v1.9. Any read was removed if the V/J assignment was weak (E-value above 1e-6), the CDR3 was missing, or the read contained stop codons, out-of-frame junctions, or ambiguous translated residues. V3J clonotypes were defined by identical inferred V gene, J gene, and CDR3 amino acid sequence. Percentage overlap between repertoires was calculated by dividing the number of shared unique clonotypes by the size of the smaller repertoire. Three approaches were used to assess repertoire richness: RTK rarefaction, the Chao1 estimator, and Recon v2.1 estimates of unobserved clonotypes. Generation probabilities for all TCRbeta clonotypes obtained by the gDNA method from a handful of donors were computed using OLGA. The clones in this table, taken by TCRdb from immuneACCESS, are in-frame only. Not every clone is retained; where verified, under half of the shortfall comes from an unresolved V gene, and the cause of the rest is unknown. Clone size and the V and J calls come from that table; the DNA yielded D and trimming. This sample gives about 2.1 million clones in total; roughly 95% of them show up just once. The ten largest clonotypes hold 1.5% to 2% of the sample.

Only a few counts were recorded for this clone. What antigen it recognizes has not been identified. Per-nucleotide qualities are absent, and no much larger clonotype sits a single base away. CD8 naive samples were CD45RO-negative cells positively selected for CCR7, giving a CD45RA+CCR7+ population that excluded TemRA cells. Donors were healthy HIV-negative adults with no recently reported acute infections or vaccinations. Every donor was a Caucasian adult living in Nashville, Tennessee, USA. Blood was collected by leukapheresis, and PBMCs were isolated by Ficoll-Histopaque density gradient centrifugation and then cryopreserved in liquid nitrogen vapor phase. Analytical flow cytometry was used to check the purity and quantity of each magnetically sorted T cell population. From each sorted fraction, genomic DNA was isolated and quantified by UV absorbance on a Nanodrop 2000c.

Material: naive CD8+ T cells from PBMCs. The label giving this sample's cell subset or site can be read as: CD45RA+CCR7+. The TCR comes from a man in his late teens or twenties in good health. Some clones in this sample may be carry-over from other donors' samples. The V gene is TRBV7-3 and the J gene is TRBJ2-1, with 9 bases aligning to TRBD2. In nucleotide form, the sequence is TGTGCCAGCAGCTCCTCTAGCGGGGCAAACAATGAGCAGTTCTTC. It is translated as CASSSSSGANNEQFF.